Listed here are 2 T cell receptor beta chains from one sample, sequenced in a study of cytomegalovirus exposure and HLA in healthy donors. PCR was performed using 60 Vbeta and 13 Jbeta primers. Here immunoSEQ multiplex PCR was the method, and the copy in TCRdb shows in-frame clones only, minus some. This sample carries around 150,000 clones, around four fifths of them seen once, and the ten largest clones take about 1.9%. Input material: PBMCs. The receptors stem from a woman aged 18-35 years in good health and CMV-seronegative.

The V and J genes are TRBV6-4 and TRBJ2-5; 10 positions match TRBD1. V shed 2 bases and J 2 bases; nucleotides not matched to a gene: 5. There are 16 residues in the CDR3. Germline assignment: CDR1 MRHNA and CDR2 SNTAGT. The CDR3 reads CASSDVPGQGQETQYF. In DNA, the CDR3 is TGTGCCAGCAGTGACGTCCCGGGACAGGGGCAAGAGACCCAGTACTTC.

The chain uses TRBV5-1 and TRBJ1-3; D is unresolved. Germline lookup yields CDR1 SGHRS and CDR2 YFSETQ. This CDR3 is built from 14 residues. Trimming left V 4 bases short and J 0 bases short, with 8 bases between. The CDR3 sequence is CASSGGSSGNTIYF. The DNA for the CDR3 is TGCGCCAGCAGCGGAGGGAGCTCTGGAAACACCATATATTTT.